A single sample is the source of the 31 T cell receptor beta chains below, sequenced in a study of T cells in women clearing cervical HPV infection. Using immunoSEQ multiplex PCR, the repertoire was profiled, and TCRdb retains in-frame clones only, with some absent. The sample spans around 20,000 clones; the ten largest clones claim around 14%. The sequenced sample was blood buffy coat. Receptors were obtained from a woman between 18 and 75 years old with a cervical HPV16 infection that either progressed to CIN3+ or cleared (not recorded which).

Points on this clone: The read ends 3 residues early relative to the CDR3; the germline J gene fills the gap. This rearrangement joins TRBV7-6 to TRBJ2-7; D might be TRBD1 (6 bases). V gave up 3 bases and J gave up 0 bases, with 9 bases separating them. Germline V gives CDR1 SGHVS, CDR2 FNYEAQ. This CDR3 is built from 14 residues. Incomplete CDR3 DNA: TGTGCCAGCAGCTTCGACAGGAGCTCCTACGAG. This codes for CASSFDRSSYE. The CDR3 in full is CASSFDRSSYEQYF.

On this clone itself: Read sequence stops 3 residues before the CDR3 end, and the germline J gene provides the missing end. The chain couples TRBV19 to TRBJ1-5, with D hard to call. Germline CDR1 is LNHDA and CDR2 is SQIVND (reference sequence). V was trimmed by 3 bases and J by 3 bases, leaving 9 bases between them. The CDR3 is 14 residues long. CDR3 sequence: CASSMWQANQPQHF. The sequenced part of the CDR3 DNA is TGTGCCAGTAGTATGTGGCAGGCCAATCAGCCC.

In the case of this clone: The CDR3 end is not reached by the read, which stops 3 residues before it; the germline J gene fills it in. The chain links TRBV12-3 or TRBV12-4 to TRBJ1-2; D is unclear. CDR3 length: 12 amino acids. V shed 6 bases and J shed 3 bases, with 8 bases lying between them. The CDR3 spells CASSPQDYGYTF. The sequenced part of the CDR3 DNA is TGTGCCAGCAGCCCCCAGGACTATGGC.

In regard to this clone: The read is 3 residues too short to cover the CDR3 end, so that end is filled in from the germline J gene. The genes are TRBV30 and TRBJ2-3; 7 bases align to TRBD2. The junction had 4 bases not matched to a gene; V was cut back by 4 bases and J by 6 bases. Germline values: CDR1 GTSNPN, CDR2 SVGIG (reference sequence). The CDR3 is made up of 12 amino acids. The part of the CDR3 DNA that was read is TGTGCCTGGACTGCGGGAGTGGATACG. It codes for CAWTAGVDT. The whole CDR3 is CAWTAGVDTQYF.

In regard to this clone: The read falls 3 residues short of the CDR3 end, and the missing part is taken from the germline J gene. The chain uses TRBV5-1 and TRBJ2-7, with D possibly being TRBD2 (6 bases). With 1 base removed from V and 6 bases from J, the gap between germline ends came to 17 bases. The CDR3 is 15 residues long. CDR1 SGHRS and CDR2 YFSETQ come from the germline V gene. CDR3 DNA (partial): TGCGCCAGCAGCTTGTCGGGGAGGATAGGAGGCGAG. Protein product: CASSLSGRIGGE. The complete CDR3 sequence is CASSLSGRIGGEQYF.

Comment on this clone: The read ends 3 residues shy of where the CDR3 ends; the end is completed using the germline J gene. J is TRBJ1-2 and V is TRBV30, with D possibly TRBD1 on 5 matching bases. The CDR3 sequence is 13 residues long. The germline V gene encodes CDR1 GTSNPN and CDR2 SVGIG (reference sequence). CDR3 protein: CAWILGVSGDYTF. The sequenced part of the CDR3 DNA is TGTGCCTGGATATTGGGGGTGTCGGGGGAC.

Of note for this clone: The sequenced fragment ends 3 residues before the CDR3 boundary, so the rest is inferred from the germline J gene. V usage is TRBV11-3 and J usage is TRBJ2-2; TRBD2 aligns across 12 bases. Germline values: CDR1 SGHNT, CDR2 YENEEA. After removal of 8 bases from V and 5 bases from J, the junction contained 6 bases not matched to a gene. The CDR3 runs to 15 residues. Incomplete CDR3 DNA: TGTGCCAGCGGCGAACTAGCGGGGGGTACCGGGGAG. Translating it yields CASGELAGGTGE. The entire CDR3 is CASGELAGGTGELFF.

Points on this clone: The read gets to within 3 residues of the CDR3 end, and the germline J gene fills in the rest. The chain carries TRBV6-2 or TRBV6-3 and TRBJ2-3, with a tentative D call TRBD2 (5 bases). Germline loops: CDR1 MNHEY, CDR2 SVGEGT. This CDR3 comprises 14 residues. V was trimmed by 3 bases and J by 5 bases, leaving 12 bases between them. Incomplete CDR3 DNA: TGTGCCAGCAGTTATAGAGGGCCTGTAGATACG. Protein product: CASSYRGPVDT. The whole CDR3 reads CASSYRGPVDTQYF.

The sequenced CDR3 bases are TGCGCCAGCAGCCCGATATTGGTTCAGGGATTGAACACTGAA. Amino acids: CASSPILVQGLNTE. The full CDR3 sequence reads CASSPILVQGLNTEAFF. J is TRBJ1-1 and V is TRBV5-1; maybe TRBD1 (5 bases). The read stops 3 residues short of the end of the CDR3; the missing end is completed from the germline J gene. The V and J ends lost 4 bases and 0 bases respectively, with 19 bases between them. There are 17 residues in the CDR3. The germline V gene has CDR1 SGHRS and CDR2 YFSETQ.

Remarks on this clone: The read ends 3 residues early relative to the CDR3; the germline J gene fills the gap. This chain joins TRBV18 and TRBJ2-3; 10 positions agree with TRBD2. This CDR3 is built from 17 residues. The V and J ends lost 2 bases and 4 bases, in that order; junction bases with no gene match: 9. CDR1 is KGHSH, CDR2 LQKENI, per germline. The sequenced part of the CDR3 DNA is TGTGCCAGCTCACCAGCTAGCGGGAGTGATGGCGCAGATACG. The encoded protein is CASSPASGSDGADT. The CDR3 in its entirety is CASSPASGSDGADTQYF. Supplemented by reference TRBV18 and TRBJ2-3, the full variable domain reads NAGVMQNPRHLVRRRGQEARLRCSPMKGHSHVYWYRQLPEEGLKFMVYLQKENIIDESGMPKERFSAEFPKEGPSILRIQQVVRGDSAAYFCASSPASGSDGADTQYFGPGTRLTVL.

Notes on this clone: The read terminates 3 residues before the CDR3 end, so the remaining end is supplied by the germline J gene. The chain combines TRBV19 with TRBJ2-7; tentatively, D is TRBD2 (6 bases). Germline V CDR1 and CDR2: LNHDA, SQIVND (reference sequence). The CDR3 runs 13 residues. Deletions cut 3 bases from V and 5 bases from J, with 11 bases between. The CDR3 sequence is CASSMRGWDEQYF. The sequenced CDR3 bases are TGTGCCAGTAGTATGCGGGGCTGGGACGAG.

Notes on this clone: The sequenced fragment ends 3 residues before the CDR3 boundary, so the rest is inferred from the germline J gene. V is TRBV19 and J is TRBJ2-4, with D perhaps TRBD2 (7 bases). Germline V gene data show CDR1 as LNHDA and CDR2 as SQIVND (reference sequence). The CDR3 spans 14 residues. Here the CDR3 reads CASSHRARGRGQYF. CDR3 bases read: TGTGCCAGTAGTCACAGGGCCCGAGGGAGGGGT.

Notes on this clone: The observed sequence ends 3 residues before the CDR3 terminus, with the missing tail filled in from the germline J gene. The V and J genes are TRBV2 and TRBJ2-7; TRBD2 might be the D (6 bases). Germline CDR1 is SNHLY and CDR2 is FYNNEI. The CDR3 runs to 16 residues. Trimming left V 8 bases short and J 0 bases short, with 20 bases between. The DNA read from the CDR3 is TGTGCCAGCGCCGACCGGGACTTGATTAGCTCCTACGAG. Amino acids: CASADRDLISSYE. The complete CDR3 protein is CASADRDLISSYEQYF.

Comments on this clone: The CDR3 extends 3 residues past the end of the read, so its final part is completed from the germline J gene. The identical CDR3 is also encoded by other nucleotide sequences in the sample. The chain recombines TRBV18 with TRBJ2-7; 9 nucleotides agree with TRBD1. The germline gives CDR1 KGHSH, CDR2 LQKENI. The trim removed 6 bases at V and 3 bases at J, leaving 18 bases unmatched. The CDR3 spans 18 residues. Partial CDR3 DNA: TGTGCCAGCTCCCCGCCCAGGGCTCTGGGACAGGGTCTCTACGAG. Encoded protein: CASSPPRALGQGLYE. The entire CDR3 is CASSPPRALGQGLYEQYF.

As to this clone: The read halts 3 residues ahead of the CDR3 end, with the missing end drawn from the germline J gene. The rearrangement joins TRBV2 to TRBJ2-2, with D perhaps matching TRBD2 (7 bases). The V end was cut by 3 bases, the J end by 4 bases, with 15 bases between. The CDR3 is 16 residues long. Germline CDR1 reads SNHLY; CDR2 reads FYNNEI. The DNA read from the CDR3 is TGTGCCAGCAGTGAGGGGGCCGGGGGGAGCACCGGGGAG. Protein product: CASSEGAGGSTGE. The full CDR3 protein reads CASSEGAGGSTGELFF. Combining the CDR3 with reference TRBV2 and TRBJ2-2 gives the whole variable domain EPEVTQTPSHQVTQMGQEVILRCVPISNHLYFYWYRQILGQKVEFLVSFYNNEISEKSEIFDDQFSVERPDGSNFTLKIRSTKLEDSAMYFCASSEGAGGSTGELFFGEGSRLTVL.

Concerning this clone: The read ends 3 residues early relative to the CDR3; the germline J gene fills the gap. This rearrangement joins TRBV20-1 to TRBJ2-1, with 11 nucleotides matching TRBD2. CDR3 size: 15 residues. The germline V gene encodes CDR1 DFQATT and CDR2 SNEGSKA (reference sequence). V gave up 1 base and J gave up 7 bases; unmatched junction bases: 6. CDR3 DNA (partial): TGCAGTGCTAGAGGACTAGCGGGGTTACCTAATGAG. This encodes CSARGLAGLPNE. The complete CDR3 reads CSARGLAGLPNEQFF.

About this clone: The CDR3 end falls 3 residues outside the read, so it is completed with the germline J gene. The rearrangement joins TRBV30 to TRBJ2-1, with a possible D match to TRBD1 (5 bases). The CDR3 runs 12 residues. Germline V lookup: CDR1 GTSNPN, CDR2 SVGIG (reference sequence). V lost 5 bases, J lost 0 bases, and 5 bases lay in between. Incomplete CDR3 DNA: TGTGCCTGGGGGGCCTCCTACAATGAG. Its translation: CAWGASYNE. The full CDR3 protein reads CAWGASYNEQFF.

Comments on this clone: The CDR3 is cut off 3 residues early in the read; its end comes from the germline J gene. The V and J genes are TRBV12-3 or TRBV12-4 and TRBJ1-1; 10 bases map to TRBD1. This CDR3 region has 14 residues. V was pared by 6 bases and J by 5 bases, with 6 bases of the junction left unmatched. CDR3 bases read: TGTGCCAGCAGAAAGGGGACAGGGGATACTGAA. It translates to CASRKGTGDTE. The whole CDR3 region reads CASRKGTGDTEAFF.

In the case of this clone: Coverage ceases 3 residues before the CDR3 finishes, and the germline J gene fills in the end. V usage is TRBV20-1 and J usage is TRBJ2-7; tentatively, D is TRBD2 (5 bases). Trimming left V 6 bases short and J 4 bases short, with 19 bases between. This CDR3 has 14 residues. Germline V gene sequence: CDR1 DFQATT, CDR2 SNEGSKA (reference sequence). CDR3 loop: CSAQSAGELYEQYF. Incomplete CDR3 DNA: TGCAGTGCCCAGAGCGCGGGTGAACTTTACGAG.

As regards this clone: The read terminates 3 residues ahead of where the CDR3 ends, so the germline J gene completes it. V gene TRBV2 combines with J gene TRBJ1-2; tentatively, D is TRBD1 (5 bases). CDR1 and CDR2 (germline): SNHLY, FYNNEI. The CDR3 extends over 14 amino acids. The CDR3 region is CASSWTTQKESYTF. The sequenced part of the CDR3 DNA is TGTGCCAGCAGTTGGACAACCCAAAAAGAGAGC. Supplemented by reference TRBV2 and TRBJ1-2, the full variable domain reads EPEVTQTPSHQVTQMGQEVILRCVPISNHLYFYWYRQILGQKVEFLVSFYNNEISEKSEIFDDQFSVERPDGSNFTLKIRSTKLEDSAMYFCASSWTTQKESYTFGSGTRLTVV.

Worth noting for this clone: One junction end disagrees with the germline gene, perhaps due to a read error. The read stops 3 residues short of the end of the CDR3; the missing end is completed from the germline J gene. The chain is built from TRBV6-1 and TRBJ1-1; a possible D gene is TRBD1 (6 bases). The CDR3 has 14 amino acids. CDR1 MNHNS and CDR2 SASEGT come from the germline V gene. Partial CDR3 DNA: TGTGCCAGCCGTGAAGGGGGGCGAAACACTGAA. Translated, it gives CASREGGRNTE. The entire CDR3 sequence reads CASREGGRNTEAFF.

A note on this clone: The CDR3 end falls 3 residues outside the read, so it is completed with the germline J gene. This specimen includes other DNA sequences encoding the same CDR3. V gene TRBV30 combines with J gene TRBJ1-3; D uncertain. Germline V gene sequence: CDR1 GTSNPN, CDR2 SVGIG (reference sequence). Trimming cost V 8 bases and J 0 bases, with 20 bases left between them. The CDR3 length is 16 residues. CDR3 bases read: TGTGCCGGCCAAGAAGTGAGGCGGATCTCTGGAAACACC. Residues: CAGQEVRRISGNT. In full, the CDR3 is CAGQEVRRISGNTIYF.

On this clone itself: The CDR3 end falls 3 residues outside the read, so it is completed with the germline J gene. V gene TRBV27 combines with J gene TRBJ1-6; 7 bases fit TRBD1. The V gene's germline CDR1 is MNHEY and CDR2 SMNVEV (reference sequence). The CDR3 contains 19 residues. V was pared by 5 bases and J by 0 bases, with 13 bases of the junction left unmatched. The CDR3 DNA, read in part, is TGTGCCAGCAGTGTCCCCCGGCCGGGACAGAGCTCCTATAATTCACCC. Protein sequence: CASSVPRPGQSSYNSP. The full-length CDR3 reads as CASSVPRPGQSSYNSPLHF.

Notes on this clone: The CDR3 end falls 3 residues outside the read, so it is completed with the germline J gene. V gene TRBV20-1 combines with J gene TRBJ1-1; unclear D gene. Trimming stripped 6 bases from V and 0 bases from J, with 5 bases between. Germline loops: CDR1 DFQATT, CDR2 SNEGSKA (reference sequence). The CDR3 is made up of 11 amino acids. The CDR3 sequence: CSARMNTEAFF. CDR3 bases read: TGCAGTGCCAGGATGAACACTGAA.

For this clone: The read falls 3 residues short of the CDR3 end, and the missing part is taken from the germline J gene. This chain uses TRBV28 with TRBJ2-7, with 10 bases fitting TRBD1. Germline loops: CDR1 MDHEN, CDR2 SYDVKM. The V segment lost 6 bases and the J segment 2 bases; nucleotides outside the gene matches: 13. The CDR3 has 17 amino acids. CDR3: CASSTLPGQGTTYEQYF. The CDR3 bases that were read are TGTGCCAGCAGCACACTACCGGGACAGGGGACAACCTACGAG.

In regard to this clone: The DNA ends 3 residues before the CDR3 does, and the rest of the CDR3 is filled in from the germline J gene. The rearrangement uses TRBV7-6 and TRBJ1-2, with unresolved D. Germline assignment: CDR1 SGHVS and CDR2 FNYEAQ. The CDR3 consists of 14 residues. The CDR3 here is CASSGIAGGNDYTF. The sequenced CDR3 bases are TGTGCCAGCAGCGGCATAGCGGGAGGGAATGAC.

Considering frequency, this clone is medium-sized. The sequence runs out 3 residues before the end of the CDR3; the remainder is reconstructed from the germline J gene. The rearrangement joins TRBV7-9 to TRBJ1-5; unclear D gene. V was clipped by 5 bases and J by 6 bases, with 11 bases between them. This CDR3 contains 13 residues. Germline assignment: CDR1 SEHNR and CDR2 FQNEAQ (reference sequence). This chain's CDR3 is CASSPSVSQPQHF. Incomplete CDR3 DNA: TGTGCCAGCAGCCCCTCCGTTAGTCAGCCC.

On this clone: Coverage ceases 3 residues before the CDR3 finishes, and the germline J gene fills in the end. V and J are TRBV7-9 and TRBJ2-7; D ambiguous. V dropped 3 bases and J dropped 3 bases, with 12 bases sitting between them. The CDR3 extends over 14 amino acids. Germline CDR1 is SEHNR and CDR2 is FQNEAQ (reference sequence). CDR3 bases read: TGTGCCAGCAGCTTCGGGTTCCGGGTCTACGAG. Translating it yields CASSFGFRVYE. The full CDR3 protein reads CASSFGFRVYEQYF.

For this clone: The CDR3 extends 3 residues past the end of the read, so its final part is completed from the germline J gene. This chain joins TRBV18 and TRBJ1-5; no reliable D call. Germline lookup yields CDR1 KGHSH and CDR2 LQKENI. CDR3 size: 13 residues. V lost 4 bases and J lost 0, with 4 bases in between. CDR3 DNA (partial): TGTGCCAGCTCACTCCTTAGCAATCAGCCC. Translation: CASSLLSNQP. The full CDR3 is CASSLLSNQPQHF.

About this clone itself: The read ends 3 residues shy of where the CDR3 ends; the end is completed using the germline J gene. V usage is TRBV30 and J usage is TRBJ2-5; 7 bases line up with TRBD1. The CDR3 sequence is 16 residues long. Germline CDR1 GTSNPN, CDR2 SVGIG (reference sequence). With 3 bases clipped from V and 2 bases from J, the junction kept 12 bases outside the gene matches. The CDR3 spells CAWSTTGTVTQETQYF. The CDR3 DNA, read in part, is TGTGCCTGGAGCACCACCGGGACAGTGACACAAGAGACC. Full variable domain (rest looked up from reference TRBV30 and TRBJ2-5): SQTIHQWPATLVQPVGSPLSLECTVEGTSNPNLYWYRQAAGRGLQLLFYSVGIGQISSEVPQNLSASRPQDRQFILSSKKLLLSDSGFYLCAWSTTGTVTQETQYFGPGTRLLVL.

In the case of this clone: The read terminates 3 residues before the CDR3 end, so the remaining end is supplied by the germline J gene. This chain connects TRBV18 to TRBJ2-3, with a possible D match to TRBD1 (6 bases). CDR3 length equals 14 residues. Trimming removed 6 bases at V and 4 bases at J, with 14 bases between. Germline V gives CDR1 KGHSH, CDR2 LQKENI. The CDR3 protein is CASSLDSSSDTQYF. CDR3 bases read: TGTGCCAGCTCCCTGGACAGTTCTTCAGATACG. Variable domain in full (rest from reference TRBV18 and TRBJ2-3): NAGVMQNPRHLVRRRGQEARLRCSPMKGHSHVYWYRQLPEEGLKFMVYLQKENIIDESGMPKERFSAEFPKEGPSILRIQQVVRGDSAAYFCASSLDSSSDTQYFGPGTRLTVL.